This section outlines one T cell receptor (beta chain) sequence together with its context. Its antigen is currently unknown. The data belong to a study of cytomegalovirus exposure and HLA in healthy donors. In the study overall: The 95 to 150 validation repertoires used a platform that matched the one used for the 666 first-cohort repertoires, as a later analysis reported.

Assay: immunoSEQ multiplex PCR; the TCRdb copy retains only in-frame clones and omits some. This sample has about 70,000 clones, with about 91% found just once. Study-wide results and limits: Rarity marked most TCR sequences, yet some public TCRs occurred in many donors. CMV antigen specificity was confirmed in vitro for a few CMV-associated chains. It was 150 to 200 TCR beta chains that were listed as cytomegalovirus-associated.

The clonotype comes from a man younger than 35 in good health and CMV-seropositive. Sequencing used PBMCs.

Written as DNA, the CDR3 is TGTGCCAGCAGTTTAATGGGGGGGTACGAGCAGTACTTC. It encodes CASSLMGGYEQYF. The genes are TRBV27 and TRBJ2-7, with 7 bases that match TRBD2. Germline V gene data show CDR1 as MNHEY and CDR2 as SMNVEV (reference sequence). CDR3 length: 13 residues. Unmatched junction bases numbered 2, after V lost 2 bases and J lost 4 bases.